This T cell receptor (beta chain) originates from a study of blood T cell repertoires in COVID-19. About the research overall: The origin of the acute and convalescent COVID-19 samples was the United States, Italy and Spain. Nucleic acid was either cDNA or gDNA, and it came from T cells, B-cell-depleted T cells, or PBMCs.

Authors' analysis steps: Amplified reference gene primers provided the basis for estimating nucleated cell counts. Sequencing used immunoSEQ multiplex PCR; TCRdb keeps in-frame clones, though not all of them. Clonal size and the V and J genes are those of that table, whereas D and trimming came from the DNA. The data contain about 210,000 clones, roughly nine tenths of them singletons. CDR1 is SGHTA and CDR2 is FQGNSA in the germline V gene. This CDR3 spans 14 amino acids. V was trimmed by 5 bases and J by 5 bases, leaving 13 bases between them. This clone was seen once. The sequence was collected from a man aged 35 to 55 with acute or convalescent COVID-19. Sequencing was carried out using peripheral blood. The chain is built from TRBV7-2 and TRBJ2-4; maybe TRBD2 (6 bases). The CDR3 is CASSTRREQNIQYF. Written as DNA, the CDR3 is TGTGCCAGCAGCACCCGGAGGGAGCAAAACATTCAGTACTTC.